These T cell receptor beta chains were read from a single sample in a study of T cell responses to AZD1222 COVID-19 vaccine. Data came from immunoSEQ multiplex PCR; TCRdb stores just in-frame clones and leaves some out. The table shows some 150,000 clones, with 90% occurring only once. The sample consisted of peripheral blood, taken on day 0 of AZD1222 vaccination. Every receptor here comes from an adult in good health. The CDR3 runs from the conserved cysteine through the conserved F or W. Fields, in order: D gene, J gene, clone size, V gene, CDR3 DNA, CDR3 protein. The D gene is left open where the match is weak. The size of a clone is reported for some rows only, either as once, few or many, or as a class for expanded clones.

-,TRBJ2-1,-,TRBV27,TGTGCCAGCAGTTCGGGCTCTGCTTCCTACAATGAGCAGTTCTTC,CASSSGSASYNEQFF
-,TRBJ2-2,-,TRBV30,TGTGCCTGGGATAGAGGGCTAGCAAACACCGGGGAGCTGTTTTTT,CAWDRGLANTGELFF
-,TRBJ2-7,-,TRBV19,TGTGCCAGTAGTGACGGACTGCCCTACGAGCAGTACTTC,CASSDGLPYEQYF
-,TRBJ1-2,-,TRBV5-6,TGTGCCAGCAGCTTGGCCAGTTACACCAACTATGGCTACACCTTC,CASSLASYTNYGYTF
-,TRBJ1-1,-,TRBV23-1,TGCGCCAGCAGTCAATCGGCGGCGGAAATCGTGTGCACTGAAGCTTTCTTT,CASSQSAAEIVCTEAFF
TRBD1,TRBJ2-1,few,TRBV7-6,TGTGCCAGCAGCTCCGGCCCGGGACAGACCTACAATGAGCAGTTCTTC,CASSSGPGQTYNEQFF
TRBD2,TRBJ2-1,-,TRBV3-1/TRBV3-2,TGTGCCAGCAGCCAAGATGGGCGGGCGGGAGAGTACTACAATGAGCAGTTCTTC,CASSQDGRAGEYYNEQFF
-,TRBJ2-6,-,TRBV7-9,TGTGCCAGCAGCTTGCCTGTGGGTACTGGGGCCAACGTCCTGACTTTC,CASSLPVGTGANVLTF
TRBD1,TRBJ2-1,-,TRBV7-3,TGTGCCAGCAGCCCACAGGGGTCCGGTGAGCAGTTCTTC,CASSPQGSGEQFF
-,TRBJ2-5,-,TRBV5-5,TGTGCCAGCAGCCTGTCCAGACCGAAAGAGACCCAGTACTTC,CASSLSRPKETQYF
-,TRBJ2-7,-,TRBV7-8,TGTGCCAGCAGCTCATCGGTGGCGATCGCATACCACCCACGCTCCTACGAGCAGTACTTC,CASSSSVAIAYHPRSYEQYF
-,TRBJ2-1,-,TRBV6-5,TGTGCCAGCAGTAACTACAATGAGCAGTTCTTC,CASSNYNEQFF
-,TRBJ1-6,-,TRBV10-3,TGTGCCATCAGTGAAGGTTCGTGGCAGCGGAATTCACCCCTCCACTTT,CAISEGSWQRNSPLHF
TRBD2,TRBJ2-7,-,TRBV3-1/TRBV3-2,TGTGCCAGCAGCCAAGAAGGGAGCGGAACTAGCGGGGGGGCACGCCACGAGCAGTACTTC,CASSQEGSGTSGGARHEQYF
TRBD2,TRBJ2-3,few,TRBV5-4,TGTGCCAGCAGCGGGTCTAGCGGGCGGAGCACAGATACGCAGTATTTT,CASSGSSGRSTDTQYF
-,TRBJ1-1,-,TRBV9,TGTGCCAGCAGCTCGGGATCGCCTGGCGCTTTCTTT,CASSSGSPGAFF
-,TRBJ2-1,-,TRBV7-3,TGTGCCAGCAGCTTAGGTCCTAGCTCCCTAGGTGAGCAGTTCTTC,CASSLGPSSLGEQFF
-,TRBJ1-1,-,TRBV10-3,TGTGCCATCAGGGAAACTGGACAGAGGAACACTGAAGCTTTCTTT,CAIRETGQRNTEAFF
-,TRBJ2-7,-,TRBV6-8,TGTGCCAGCAGTTTTAGCCGCCTATGCTCCTACGAGCAGTACTTC,CASSFSRLCSYEQYF
TRBD1,TRBJ2-2,-,TRBV6-5,TGTGCCAGCAGTTACGAGGGACAGGCGAACACCGGGGAGCTGTTTTTT,CASSYEGQANTGELFF
-,TRBJ2-2,-,TRBV4-1,TGCGCCAGCAGCCAAGACGACGGGGAGCTGTTTTTT,CASSQDDGELFF
-,TRBJ2-5,-,TRBV4-1,TGCGCCAGCAGCCGTAGGGTGCAAGAGACCCAGTACTTC,CASSRRVQETQYF
TRBD1,TRBJ2-5,-,TRBV2,TGTGCCAGCGAGAATCCGGGACAGGGCTCGACGCTCCAAGAGACCCAGTACTTC,CASENPGQGSTLQETQYF
TRBD2,TRBJ2-3,-,TRBV27,TGTGCCAGCAGTCTATCAAAAGGACTAGCGGGAGGAGCAGATACGCAGTATTTT,CASSLSKGLAGGADTQYF
TRBD2,TRBJ2-7,-,TRBV4-3,TGCGCCAGCAGCCAAGAACTCACGGGAGCGGGAGGACGCTACGAGCAGTACTTC,CASSQELTGAGGRYEQYF
-,TRBJ2-1,-,TRBV7-3,TGTGCCAGCAGCTCCGGGGCGGGCTGGGGCAATGAGCAGTTCTTC,CASSSGAGWGNEQFF
TRBD1,TRBJ1-2,-,TRBV6-6,TGTGCCAGCACCCTTACTCCGGGGACAGGGTTTGGCTACACCTTC,CASTLTPGTGFGYTF
-,TRBJ1-4,-,TRBV27,TGTGCCAGCAGTTTATTTCGGGGAGTAGGAGAAAAACTGTTTTTT,CASSLFRGVGEKLFF
-,TRBJ2-7,-,TRBV11-2,TGTGCCAGCAGCTTAAGGTGGGGCTACGAGCAGTACTTC,CASSLRWGYEQYF
-,TRBJ2-5,-,TRBV28,TGTGCCAGCTCAGTTTGGTCAGCCAGGCAAGAGACCCAGTACTTC,CASSVWSARQETQYF
-,TRBJ2-7,-,TRBV7-8,TGTGCCAGCAGCCTTCGACTAGGGGGCTCAGAGCAGTACTTC,CASSLRLGGSEQYF
-,TRBJ1-3,-,TRBV7-2,TGTGCCAGCAGCTTAGGGAGTGGCTCTGGAAACACCATATATTTT,CASSLGSGSGNTIYF
-,TRBJ2-1,-,TRBV12-3/TRBV12-4,TGTGCCAGCAGCCATAGCGAGAGTGAGCAGTTCTTC,CASSHSESEQFF
-,TRBJ1-6,-,TRBV5-8,TGTGCCAGCAGCTTGGACCGGGGTCGGAATTCACCCCTCCACTTT,CASSLDRGRNSPLHF
-,TRBJ2-5,-,TRBV5-4,TGTGCCAGCAGGAGTCAGGCAGGGGATGAGACCCAGTACTTC,CASRSQAGDETQYF
-,TRBJ1-2,-,TRBV7-9,TGTGCCAGCAGCTTATCGAGTCCTAACTATGGCTACACCTTC,CASSLSSPNYGYTF
-,TRBJ1-6,-,TRBV4-2,TGTGCCAGCAGCCAAGCCAGGCAATCACCCCTCCACTTT,CASSQARQSPLHF
-,TRBJ1-3,-,TRBV10-3,TGTGCCATCAGTGTCCAACAGGGCTCTGGAAACACCATATATTTT,CAISVQQGSGNTIYF
TRBD1,TRBJ1-4,-,TRBV19,TGTGCCAGTAGTCCGGACAGGGGCTCTAATGAAAAACTGTTTTTT,CASSPDRGSNEKLFF
-,TRBJ2-4,-,TRBV7-9,TGTGCCAGCAGCTTAGTACTAGCACAAAAGGAAAACATTCAGTACTTC,CASSLVLAQKENIQYF
-,TRBJ1-2,-,TRBV4-1,TGCGCCAGCAGCCAAACCCCTCCCACCCGGGGCGACTATGGCTACACCTTC,CASSQTPPTRGDYGYTF
TRBD1,TRBJ2-5,-,TRBV24-1,TGTGCCACCAGACCTACAGGGGCTGGGGAGACCCAGTACTTC,CATRPTGAGETQYF
-,TRBJ2-5,-,TRBV5-1,TGCGCCAGCAGCTTGGGTTGGAGGGGGAGAGAAGAGACCCAGTACTTC,CASSLGWRGREETQYF
-,TRBJ1-1,-,TRBV10-3,TGTGCCATCAGTGAGTCTAGGGGGAACACTGAAGCTTTCTTT,CAISESRGNTEAFF
-,TRBJ2-3,-,TRBV7-8,TGTGCCAGCAGCCTCTGGACTCCCCAAGCCACAGATACGCAGTATTTT,CASSLWTPQATDTQYF
TRBD2,TRBJ2-2,-,TRBV7-2,TGTGCCAGCACCCGACCCGGGACTAGCAATTCCGGGGAGCTGTTTTTT,CASTRPGTSNSGELFF
TRBD2,TRBJ2-4,-,TRBV6-5,TGTGCCAGCAGAGTGGGAGGGGTTAAAAACATTCAGTACTTC,CASRVGGVKNIQYF
TRBD1,TRBJ1-5,-,TRBV7-2,TGTGCCAGCAGCTACGGGACAGGGATTATTCAGCCCCAGCATTTT,CASSYGTGIIQPQHF
TRBD1,TRBJ1-2,few,TRBV11-2,TGTGCCAGCAGCCCGGGGACAGGGGGCAACTATGGCTACACCTTC,CASSPGTGGNYGYTF
-,TRBJ1-4,-,TRBV19,TGTGCCAGTAGTATAGCGGGGCAGTCTAATGAAAAACTGTTTTTT,CASSIAGQSNEKLFF
-,TRBJ2-3,once,TRBV29-1,TGCAGCGGGTCACCAGGCGGAATCACAGATACGCAGTATTTT,CSGSPGGITDTQYF
-,TRBJ2-1,once,TRBV19,TGTGCCAGTAGTACTGACAGCGACTCCTACAATGAGCAGTTCTTC,CASSTDSDSYNEQFF
-,TRBJ2-3,once,TRBV5-1,TGCGCCAGCAGCCTCCAACCCGGGACTGCTTTT,CASSLQPGTAF
-,TRBJ1-4,-,TRBV10-1,TGCGCCAGCATTCGCCTCGGAAATGAAAAACTGTTTTTT,CASIRLGNEKLFF
TRBD2,TRBJ2-7,-,TRBV20-1,TGCAGTGCTAGTCCTAGCGGAACCTACGAGCAGTACTTC,CSASPSGTYEQYF
-,TRBJ1-5,-,TRBV3-1/TRBV3-2,TGTGCCAGCAGCCAAACGGGACAAAATCAGCCCCAGCATTTT,CASSQTGQNQPQHF
TRBD2,TRBJ2-7,-,TRBV27,TGTGCCATCGGGACTAGCGGGAGCAGTGAGCAGTACTTC,CAIGTSGSSEQYF
-,TRBJ1-2,-,TRBV20-1,TGCAGTGCTAGTACAGGCTTCAGTAACTATGGCTACACCTTC,CSASTGFSNYGYTF
TRBD2,TRBJ2-3,-,TRBV7-9,TGTGCCAGCAGTAGAATCGCCGGGGCTAGCGGGACCACAGATACGCAGTATTTT,CASSRIAGASGTTDTQYF